The 4 T cell receptor beta chains below were found in one sample sequenced in a study of metastatic and nonmetastatic thyroid tumors. MiXCR was used by TCRdb to re-call the PCR reads. The data hold 35,000 to 50,000 clones, with around an eighth observed a single time. Ahead of thyroid surgery, no patient had received treatment of any kind. Sequenced: blood. Receptors originate from a female donor with papillary thyroid cancer or a benign thyroid nodule (not recorded which). Some clones in this sample may be carry-over from other donors' samples.

Many counts were recorded for this clone. The chain recombines TRBV27 with TRBJ1-5; perhaps TRBD1 as D (5 bases). The germline V and J ends were trimmed by 2 bases and 6 bases, with 11 bases remaining between them. The germline V gene has CDR1 MNHEY and CDR2 SMNVEV (reference sequence). The CDR3 loop spans 14 amino acids. The CDR3 DNA reads TGTGCCAGCAGTTTAACCCAGGGTGGTCAGCCCCAGCATTTT. As protein: CASSLTQGGQPQHF.

The gene calls are TRBV7-3 and TRBJ2-2; 11 nucleotides agree with TRBD2. The CDR3 contains 16 residues. The V gene end was trimmed by 0 bases and the J gene end by 5 bases; junction bases not matched to a gene: 2. Germline V gives CDR1 SGHTA, CDR2 FQGTGA. CDR3 in amino acids: CASSLTSGRGTGELFF. CDR3 DNA sequence: TGTGCCAGCAGCTTAACTAGCGGGAGGGGGACCGGGGAGCTGTTTTTT. Complete variable domain (other parts from reference TRBV7-3 and TRBJ2-2): GAGVSQTPSNKVTEKGKYVELRCDPISGHTALYWYRQSLGQGPEFLIYFQGTGAADDSGLPNDRFFAVRPEGSVSTLKIQRTERGDSAVYLCASSLTSGRGTGELFFGEGSRLTVL.

This clone was detected many times. The chain employs TRBV20-1 and TRBJ2-7; possibly TRBD1 or TRBD2 for D (5 bases each). Germline V CDR1 and CDR2: DFQATT, SNEGSKA (reference sequence). V lost 4 bases and J lost 4, with 17 bases in between. This CDR3 has 14 residues. The chain's CDR3 is CSAMPLGEWYEQYF. The CDR3 DNA is TGCAGTGCTATGCCCCTGGGGGAGTGGTACGAGCAGTACTTC.

This clone was picked up many times. The gene calls are TRBV6-4 and TRBJ2-4; D is uncertain. Germline CDR1 reads MRHNA; CDR2 reads SNTAGT. Trimming removed 0 bases from V and 0 bases from J, with 9 bases in between. The CDR3 runs 16 residues. The CDR3 spells CASSDSDFTAKNIQYF. The CDR3 region has the DNA TGTGCCAGCAGTGACTCTGACTTTACAGCCAAAAACATTCAGTACTTC.